Reported below is one T cell receptor (beta chain). What it binds is not known. The source of the sample is a study of OX40 agonist ivuxolimab in advanced cancers. Profiled with immunoSEQ multiplex PCR; TCRdb holds only in-frame clones, not every one. The profile shows about 28,000 clones, roughly 80% of them singletons. Deletions cut 3 bases from V and 1 base from J, with 11 bases between. The CDR3 runs 15 residues. In germline, CDR1 is SGDLS, CDR2 YYNGEE. Findings of the study overall: Compared with CD4+, CD8+ T cells on average had more expanded clones.

The source of this sequence is an adult with an advanced solid tumor such as melanoma, head and neck, liver or kidney cancer. The chain is built from TRBV9 and TRBJ2-1; D tentatively fits TRBD1 or TRBD2 (7 bases each). The sample consisted of CD4+ or CD8+ T cells sorted from blood, taken in a trial of the OX40 agonist ivuxolimab. CDR3: CASSAQGGSYNEQFF. In DNA, the CDR3 is TGTGCCAGCAGCGCCCAGGGGGGGTCCTACAATGAGCAGTTCTTC.